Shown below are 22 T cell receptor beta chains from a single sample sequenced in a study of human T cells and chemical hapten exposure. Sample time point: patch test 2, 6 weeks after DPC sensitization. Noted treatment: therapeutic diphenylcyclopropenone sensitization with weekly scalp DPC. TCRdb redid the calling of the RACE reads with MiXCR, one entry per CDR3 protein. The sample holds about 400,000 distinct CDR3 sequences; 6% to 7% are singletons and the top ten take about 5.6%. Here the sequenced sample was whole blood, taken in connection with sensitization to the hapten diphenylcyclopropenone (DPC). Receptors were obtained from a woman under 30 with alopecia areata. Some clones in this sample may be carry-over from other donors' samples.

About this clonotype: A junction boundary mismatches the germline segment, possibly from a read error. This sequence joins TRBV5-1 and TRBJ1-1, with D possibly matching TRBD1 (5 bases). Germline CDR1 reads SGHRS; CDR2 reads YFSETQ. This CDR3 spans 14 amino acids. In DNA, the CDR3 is TGCGTCAGCAGCCCGGACGGGACGGTATTTGAAGCTTTCTTT. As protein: CVSSPDGTVFEAFF.

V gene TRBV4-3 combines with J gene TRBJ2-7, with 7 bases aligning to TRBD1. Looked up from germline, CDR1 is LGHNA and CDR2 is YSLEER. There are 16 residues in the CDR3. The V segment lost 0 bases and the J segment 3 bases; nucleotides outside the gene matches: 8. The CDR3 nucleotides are TGCGCCAGCAGCCAAGACTACGGGACAGATTACTACGAGCAGTACTTC. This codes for CASSQDYGTDYYEQYF.

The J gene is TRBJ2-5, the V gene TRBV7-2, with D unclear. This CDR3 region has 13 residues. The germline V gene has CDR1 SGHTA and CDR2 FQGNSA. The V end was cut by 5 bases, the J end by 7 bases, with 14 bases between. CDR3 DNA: TGTGCCAGCAGCCCCGAAGGATGGGGGACCCAGTACTTC. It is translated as CASSPEGWGTQYF.

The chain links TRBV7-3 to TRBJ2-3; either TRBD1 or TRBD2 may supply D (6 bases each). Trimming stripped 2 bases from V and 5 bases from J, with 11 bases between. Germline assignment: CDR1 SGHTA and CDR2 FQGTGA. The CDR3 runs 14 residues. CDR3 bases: TGTGCCAGCAGCTTATTGGGGGGCGTAGATACGCAGTATTTT. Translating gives CASSLLGGVDTQYF.

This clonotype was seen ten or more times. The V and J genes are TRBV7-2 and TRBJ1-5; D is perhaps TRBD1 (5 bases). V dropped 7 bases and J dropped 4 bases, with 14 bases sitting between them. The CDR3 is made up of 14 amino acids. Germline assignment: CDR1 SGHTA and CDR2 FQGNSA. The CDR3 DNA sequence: TGTGCCAGCACCACACCGCAGGGTAATCAGCCCCAGCATTTT. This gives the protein CASTTPQGNQPQHF.

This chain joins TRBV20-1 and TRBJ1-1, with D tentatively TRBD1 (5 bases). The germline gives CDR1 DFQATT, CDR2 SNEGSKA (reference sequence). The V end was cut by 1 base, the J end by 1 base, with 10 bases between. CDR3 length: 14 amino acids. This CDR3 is CSARVGGTNTEAFF. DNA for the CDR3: TGCAGTGCTAGAGTAGGCGGGACGAACACTGAAGCTTTCTTT.

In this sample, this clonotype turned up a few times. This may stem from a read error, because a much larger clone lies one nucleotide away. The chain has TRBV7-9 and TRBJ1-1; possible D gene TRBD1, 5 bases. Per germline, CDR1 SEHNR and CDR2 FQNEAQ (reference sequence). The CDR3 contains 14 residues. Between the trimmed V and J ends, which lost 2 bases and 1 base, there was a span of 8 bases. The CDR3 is CASSLYGANTEAFF. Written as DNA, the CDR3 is TGTGCCAGCAGCTTATATGGGGCGAACACTGAAGCTTTCTTT.

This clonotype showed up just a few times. In DNA, the CDR3 is TGTGCCAGCAGTTGGCCCGTTCTCTCGGCAGATACGCAGTATTTT. Translation gives CASSWPVLSADTQYF. This chain connects TRBV6-2 or TRBV6-3 to TRBJ2-3; no definite D call. The germline V gene has CDR1 MNHEY and CDR2 SVGEGT. V dropped 4 bases and J dropped 4 bases, with 15 bases sitting between them. This CDR3 comprises 15 residues.

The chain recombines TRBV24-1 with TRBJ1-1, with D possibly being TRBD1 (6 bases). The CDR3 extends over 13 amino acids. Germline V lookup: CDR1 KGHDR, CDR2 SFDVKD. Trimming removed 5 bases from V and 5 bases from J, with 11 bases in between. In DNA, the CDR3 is TGTGCCACCAGTGCGGGACACAATACTGAAGCTTTCTTT. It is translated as CATSAGHNTEAFF.

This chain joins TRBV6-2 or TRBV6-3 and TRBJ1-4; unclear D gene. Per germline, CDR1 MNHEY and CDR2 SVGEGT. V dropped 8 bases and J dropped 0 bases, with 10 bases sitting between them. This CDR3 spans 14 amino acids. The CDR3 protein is CASGRVPTNEKLFF. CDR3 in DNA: TGTGCCAGCGGGCGAGTTCCAACTAATGAAAAACTGTTTTTT.

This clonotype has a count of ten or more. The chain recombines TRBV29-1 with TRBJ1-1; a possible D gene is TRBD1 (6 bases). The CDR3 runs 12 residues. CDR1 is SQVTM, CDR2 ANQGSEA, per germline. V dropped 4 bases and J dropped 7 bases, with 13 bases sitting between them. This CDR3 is CSVGGEGGEAFF. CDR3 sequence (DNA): TGCAGCGTTGGTGGAGAAGGGGGTGAAGCTTTCTTT.

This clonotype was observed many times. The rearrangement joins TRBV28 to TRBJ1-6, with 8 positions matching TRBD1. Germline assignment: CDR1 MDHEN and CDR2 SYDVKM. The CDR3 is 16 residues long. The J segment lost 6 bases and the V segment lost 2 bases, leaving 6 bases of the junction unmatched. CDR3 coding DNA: TGTGCCAGCAGTTTACGATGGGACAGGAGTAATTCACCCCTCCACTTT. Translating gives CASSLRWDRSNSPLHF.

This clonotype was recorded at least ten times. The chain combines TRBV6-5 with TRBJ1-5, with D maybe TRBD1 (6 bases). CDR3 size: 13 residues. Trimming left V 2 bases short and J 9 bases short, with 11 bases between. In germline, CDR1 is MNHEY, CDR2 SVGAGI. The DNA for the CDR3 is TGTGCCAGCAGTTACGGCACAGGGATGCCCCAGCATTTT. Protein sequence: CASSYGTGMPQHF.

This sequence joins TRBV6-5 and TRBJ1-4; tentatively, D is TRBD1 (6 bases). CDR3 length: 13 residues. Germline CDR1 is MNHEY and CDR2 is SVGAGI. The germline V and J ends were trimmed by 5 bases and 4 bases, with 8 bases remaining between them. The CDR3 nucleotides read TGTGCCAGCAGTCGACAGGATAATGAAAAACTGTTTTTT. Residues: CASSRQDNEKLFF.

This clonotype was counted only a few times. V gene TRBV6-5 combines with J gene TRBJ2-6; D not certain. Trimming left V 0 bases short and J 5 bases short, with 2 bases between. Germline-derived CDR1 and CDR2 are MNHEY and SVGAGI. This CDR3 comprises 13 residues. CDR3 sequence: CASSYSRANVLTF. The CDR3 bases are TGTGCCAGCAGTTACTCCCGGGCCAACGTCCTGACTTTC.

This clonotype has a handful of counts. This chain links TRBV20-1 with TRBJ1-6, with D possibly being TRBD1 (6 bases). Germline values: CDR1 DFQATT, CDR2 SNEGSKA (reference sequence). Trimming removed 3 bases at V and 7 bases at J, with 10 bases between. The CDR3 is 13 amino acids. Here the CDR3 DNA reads TGCAGTGCTAGGGGGGCAGGGAATTCACCCCTCCACTTT. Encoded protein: CSARGAGNSPLHF.

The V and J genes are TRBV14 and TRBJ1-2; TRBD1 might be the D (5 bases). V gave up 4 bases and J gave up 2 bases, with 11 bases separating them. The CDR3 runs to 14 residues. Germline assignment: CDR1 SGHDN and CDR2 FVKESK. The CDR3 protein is CASSLATANYGYTF. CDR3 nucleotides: TGTGCCAGCAGCCTCGCGACAGCCAACTATGGCTACACCTTC.

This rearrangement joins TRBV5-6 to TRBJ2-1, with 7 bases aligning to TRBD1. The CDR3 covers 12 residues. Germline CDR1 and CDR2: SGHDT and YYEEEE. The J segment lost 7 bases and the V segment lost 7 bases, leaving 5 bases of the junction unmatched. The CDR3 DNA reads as TGTGCCAGCTTTAAACAGGGGAATGAGCAGTTCTTC. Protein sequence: CASFKQGNEQFF.

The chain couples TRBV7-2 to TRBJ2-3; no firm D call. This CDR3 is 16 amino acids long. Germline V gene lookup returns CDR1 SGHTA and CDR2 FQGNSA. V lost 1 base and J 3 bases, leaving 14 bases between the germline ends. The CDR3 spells CASSLGGVGLTDTQYF. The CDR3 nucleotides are TGTGCCAGCAGCTTAGGAGGTGTAGGGTTGACAGATACGCAGTATTTT.

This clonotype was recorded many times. The CDR3 region has the DNA TGTGCCAGCAGCTACAATGCAGCTAACTATGGCTACACCTTC. This codes for CASSYNAANYGYTF. The chain couples TRBV5-4 to TRBJ1-2; unclear D gene. The germline gives CDR1 SGHNT, CDR2 YYREEE (reference sequence). This CDR3 spans 14 amino acids. The V end was cut by 3 bases, the J end by 0 bases, with 9 bases between. Full variable domain (outside the CDR3, taken from reference TRBV5-4 and TRBJ1-2): ETGVTQSPTHLIKTRGQQVTLRCSSQSGHNTVSWYQQALGQGPQFIFQYYREEENGRGNFPPRFSGLQFPNYSSELNVNALELDDSALYLCASSYNAANYGYTFGSGTRLTVV.

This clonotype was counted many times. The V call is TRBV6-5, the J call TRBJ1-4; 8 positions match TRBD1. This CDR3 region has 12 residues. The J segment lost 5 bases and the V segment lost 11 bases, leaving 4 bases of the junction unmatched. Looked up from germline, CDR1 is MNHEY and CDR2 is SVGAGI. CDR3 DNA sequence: TGTGCCGTTAGACAGGGGAATGAAAAACTGTTTTTT. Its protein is CAVRQGNEKLFF.

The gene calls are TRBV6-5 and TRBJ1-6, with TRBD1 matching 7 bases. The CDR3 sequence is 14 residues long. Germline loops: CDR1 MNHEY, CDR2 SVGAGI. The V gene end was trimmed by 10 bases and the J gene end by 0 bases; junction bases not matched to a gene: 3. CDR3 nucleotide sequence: TGTGCCACGGGACAGCTCTCCTATAATTCACCCCTCCACTTT. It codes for CATGQLSYNSPLHF.